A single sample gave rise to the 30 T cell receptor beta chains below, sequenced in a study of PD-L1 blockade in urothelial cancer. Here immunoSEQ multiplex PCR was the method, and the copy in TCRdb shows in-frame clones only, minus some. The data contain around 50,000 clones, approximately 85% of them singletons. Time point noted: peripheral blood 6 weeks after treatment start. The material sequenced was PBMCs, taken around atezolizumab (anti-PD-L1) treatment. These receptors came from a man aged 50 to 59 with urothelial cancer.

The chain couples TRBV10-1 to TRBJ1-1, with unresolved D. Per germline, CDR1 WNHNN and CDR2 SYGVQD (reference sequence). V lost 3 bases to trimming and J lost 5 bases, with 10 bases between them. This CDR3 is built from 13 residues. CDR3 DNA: TGCGCCAGCAGTGAATCGGCGGGAACTGAAGCTTTCTTT. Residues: CASSESAGTEAFF.

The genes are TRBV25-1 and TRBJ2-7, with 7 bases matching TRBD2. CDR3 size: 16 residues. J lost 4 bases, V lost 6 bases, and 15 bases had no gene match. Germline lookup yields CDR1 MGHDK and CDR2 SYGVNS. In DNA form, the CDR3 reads TGTGCCAGCAGCCGTAGCGAGCGGGACCGATCGTACGAGCAGTACTTC. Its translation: CASSRSERDRSYEQYF.

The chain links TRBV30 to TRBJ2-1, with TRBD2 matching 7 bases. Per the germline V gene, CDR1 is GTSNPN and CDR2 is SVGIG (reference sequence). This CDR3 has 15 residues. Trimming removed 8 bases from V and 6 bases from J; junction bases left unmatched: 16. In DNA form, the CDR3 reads TGTGCCACTAACCGGGGGGAGGGCTTTTTCAATGAGCAGTTCTTC. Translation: CATNRGEGFFNEQFF.

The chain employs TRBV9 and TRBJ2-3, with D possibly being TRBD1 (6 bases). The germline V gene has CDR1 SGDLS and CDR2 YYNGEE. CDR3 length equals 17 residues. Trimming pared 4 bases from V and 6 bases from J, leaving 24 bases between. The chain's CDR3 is CASSPDARQGGWDTQYF. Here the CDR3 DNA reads TGTGCCAGCAGCCCAGACGCCAGACAAGGGGGTTGGGATACGCAGTATTTT.

This CDR3 is CATEALAGGGAAGELFF. CDR3 DNA sequence: TGTGCCACGGAAGCCCTAGCGGGAGGGGGAGCGGCCGGGGAGCTGTTTTTT. The gene calls are TRBV2 and TRBJ2-2, with 12 bases fitting TRBD2. The CDR3 has 17 residues. The germline V gene has CDR1 SNHLY and CDR2 FYNNEI. J gave up 6 bases and V 10 bases, and 15 bases lay outside the gene matches.

CDR3 DNA: TGTGCCAGCAGCTTTACTAGCGGGAGCACTGAGCAGTTCTTC. Translation: CASSFTSGSTEQFF. The chain couples TRBV11-2 to TRBJ2-1; 11 bases match TRBD2. The J segment lost 9 bases and the V segment lost 3 bases, leaving 4 bases of the junction unmatched. This CDR3 region has 14 residues. CDR1 is SGHAT and CDR2 is FQNNGV in the germline V gene.

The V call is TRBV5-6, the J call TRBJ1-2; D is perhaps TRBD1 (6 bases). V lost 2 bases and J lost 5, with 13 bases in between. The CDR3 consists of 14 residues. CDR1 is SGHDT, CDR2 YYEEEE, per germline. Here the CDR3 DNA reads TGTGCCAGCAGCTTTGGACAGATTTTATATGGCTACACCTTC. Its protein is CASSFGQILYGYTF.

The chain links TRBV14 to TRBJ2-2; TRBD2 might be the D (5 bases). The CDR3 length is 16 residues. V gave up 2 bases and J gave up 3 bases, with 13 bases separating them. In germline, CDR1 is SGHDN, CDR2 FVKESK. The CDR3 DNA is TGTGCCAGCAGCCAATTGAGGGCGGTCTACACCGGGGAGCTGTTTTTT. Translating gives CASSQLRAVYTGELFF. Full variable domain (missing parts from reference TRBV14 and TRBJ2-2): EAGVTQFPSHSVIEKGQTVTLRCDPISGHDNLYWYRRVMGKEIKFLLHFVKESKQDESGMPNNRFLAERTGGTYSTLKVQPAELEDSGVYFCASSQLRAVYTGELFFGEGSRLTVL.

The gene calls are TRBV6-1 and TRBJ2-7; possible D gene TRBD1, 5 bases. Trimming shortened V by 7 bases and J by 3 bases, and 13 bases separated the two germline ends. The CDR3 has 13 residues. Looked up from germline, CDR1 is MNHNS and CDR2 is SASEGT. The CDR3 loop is CASTQGLLYEQYF. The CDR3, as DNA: TGTGCCAGCACCCAGGGTCTCCTCTACGAGCAGTACTTC.

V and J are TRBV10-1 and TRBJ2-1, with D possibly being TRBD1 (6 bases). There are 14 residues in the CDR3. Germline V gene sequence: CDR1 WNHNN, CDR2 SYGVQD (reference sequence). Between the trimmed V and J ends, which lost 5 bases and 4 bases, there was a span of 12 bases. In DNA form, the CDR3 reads TGCGCCAGCAGTCTCGGACAGCTATACAATGAGCAGTTCTTC. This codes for CASSLGQLYNEQFF.

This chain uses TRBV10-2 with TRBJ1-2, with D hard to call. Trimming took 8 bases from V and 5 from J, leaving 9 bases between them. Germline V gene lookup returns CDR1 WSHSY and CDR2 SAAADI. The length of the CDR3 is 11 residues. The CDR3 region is CASAGGYGYTF. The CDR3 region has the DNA TGCGCCAGCGCGGGAGGTTATGGCTACACCTTC.

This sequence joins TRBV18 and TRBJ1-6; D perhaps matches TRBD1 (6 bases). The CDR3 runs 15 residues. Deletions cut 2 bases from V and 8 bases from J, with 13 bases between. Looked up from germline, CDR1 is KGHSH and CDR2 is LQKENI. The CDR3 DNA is TGTGCCAGCTCACCAAGGGTTCGGACAGATTCACCCCTCCACTTT. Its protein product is CASSPRVRTDSPLHF.

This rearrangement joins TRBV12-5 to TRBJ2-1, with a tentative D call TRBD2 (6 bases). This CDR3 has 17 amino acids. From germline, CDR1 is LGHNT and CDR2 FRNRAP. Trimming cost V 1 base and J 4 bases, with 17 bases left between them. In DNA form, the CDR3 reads TGTGCTAGTGGTTTGGACAACTTTGCGGGGCGTTACAATGAGCAGTTCTTC. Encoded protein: CASGLDNFAGRYNEQFF. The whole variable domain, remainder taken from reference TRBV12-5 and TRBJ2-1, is DARVTQTPRHKVTEMGQEVTMRCQPILGHNTVFWYRQTMMQGLELLAYFRNRAPLDDSGMPKDRFSAEMPDATLATLKIQPSEPRDSAVYFCASGLDNFAGRYNEQFFGPGTRLTVL.

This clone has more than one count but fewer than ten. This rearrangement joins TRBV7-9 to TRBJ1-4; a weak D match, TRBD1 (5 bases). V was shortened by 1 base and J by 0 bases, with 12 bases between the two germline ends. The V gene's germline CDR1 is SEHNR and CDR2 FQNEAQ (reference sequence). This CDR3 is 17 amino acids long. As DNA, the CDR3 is TGTGCCAGCAGCTTAGAGATGTGGACATCAACTAATGAAAAACTGTTTTTT. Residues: CASSLEMWTSTNEKLFF.

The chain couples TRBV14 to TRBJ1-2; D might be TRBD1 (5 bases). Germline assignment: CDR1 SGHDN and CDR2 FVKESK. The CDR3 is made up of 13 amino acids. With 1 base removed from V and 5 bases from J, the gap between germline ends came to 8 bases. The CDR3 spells CASSQVGVYGYTF. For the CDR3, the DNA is TGTGCCAGCAGCCAAGTAGGGGTATATGGCTACACCTTC.

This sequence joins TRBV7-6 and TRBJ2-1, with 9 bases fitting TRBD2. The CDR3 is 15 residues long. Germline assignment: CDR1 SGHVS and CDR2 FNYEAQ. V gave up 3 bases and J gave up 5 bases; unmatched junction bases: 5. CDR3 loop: CASSLGGRANNEQFF. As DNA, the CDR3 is TGTGCCAGCAGCTTGGGCGGGAGGGCGAACAATGAGCAGTTCTTC.

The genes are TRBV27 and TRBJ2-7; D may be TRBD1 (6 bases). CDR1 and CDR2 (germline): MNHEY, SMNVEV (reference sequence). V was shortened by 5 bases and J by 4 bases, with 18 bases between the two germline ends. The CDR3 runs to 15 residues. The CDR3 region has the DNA TGTGCCAGCAGTCGAACAGGGCTAGGAACGTACGAGCAGTACTTC. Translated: CASSRTGLGTYEQYF.

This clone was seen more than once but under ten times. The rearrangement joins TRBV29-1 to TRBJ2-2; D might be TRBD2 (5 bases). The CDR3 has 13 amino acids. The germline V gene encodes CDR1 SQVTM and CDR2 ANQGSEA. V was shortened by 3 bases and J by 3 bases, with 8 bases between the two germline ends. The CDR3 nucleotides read TGCAGCGTTGAGACGGGGTACACCGGGGAGCTGTTTTTT. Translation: CSVETGYTGELFF.

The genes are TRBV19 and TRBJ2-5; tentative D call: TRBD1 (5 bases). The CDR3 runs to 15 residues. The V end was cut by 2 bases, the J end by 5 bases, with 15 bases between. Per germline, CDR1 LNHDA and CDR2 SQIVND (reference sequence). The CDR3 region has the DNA TGTGCCAGTAGTATATACGCAGGGTTGGACGAGACCCAGTACTTC. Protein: CASSIYAGLDETQYF.

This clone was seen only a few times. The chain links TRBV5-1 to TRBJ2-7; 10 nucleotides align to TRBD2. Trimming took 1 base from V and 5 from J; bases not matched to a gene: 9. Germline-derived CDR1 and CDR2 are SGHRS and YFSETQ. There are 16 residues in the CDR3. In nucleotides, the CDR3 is TGCGCCAGCAGCTTGATAAATAGCGGGAGGAGCAACGAGCAGTACTTC. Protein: CASSLINSGRSNEQYF. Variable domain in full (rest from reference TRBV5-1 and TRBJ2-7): KAGVTQTPRYLIKTRGQQVTLSCSPISGHRSVSWYQQTPGQGLQFLFEYFSETQRNKGNFPGRFSGRQFSNSRSEMNVSTLELGDSALYLCASSLINSGRSNEQYFGPGTRLTVT.

This chain's CDR3 is CASSVRDRPYEQYF. DNA for the CDR3: TGTGCCAGCAGCGTCCGGGACAGACCCTACGAGCAGTACTTC. The J gene is TRBJ2-7, the V gene TRBV9; 7 bases agree with TRBD1. The CDR3 covers 14 residues. Germline CDR1 is SGDLS and CDR2 is YYNGEE. V lost 2 bases and J lost 2; bases outside the gene matches: 4.

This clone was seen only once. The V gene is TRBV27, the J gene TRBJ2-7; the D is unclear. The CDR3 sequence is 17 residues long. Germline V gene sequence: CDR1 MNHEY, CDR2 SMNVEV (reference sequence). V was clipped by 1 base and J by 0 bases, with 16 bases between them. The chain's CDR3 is CASSLYYYGQSSYEQYF. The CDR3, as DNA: TGTGCCAGCAGTTTATATTACTACGGCCAGAGCTCCTACGAGCAGTACTTC.

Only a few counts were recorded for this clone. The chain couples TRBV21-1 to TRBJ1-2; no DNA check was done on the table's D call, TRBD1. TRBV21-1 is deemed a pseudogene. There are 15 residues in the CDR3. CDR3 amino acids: CASSNQGARDYGYTF. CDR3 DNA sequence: TGTGCCAGCAGCAATCAGGGGGCGAGAGACTATGGCTACACCTTC.

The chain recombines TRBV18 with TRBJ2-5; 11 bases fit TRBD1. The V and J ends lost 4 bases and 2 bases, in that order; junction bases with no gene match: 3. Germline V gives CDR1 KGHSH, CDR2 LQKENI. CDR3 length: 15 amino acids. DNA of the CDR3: TGTGCCAGCTCACACAGGGACAGGGGGCAAGAGACCCAGTACTTC. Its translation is CASSHRDRGQETQYF.

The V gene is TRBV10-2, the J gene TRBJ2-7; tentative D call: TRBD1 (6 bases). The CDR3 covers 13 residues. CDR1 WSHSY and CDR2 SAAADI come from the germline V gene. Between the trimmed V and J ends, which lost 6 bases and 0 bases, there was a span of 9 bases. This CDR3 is CASSVQGSYEQYF. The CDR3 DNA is TGCGCCAGCAGCGTACAGGGCTCCTACGAGCAGTACTTC.

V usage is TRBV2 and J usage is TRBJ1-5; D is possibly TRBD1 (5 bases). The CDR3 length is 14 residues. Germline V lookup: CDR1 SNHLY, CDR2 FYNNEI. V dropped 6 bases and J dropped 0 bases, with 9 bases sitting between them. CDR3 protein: CASRTGFSNQPQHF. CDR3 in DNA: TGTGCCAGCAGAACAGGTTTTAGCAATCAGCCCCAGCATTTT.

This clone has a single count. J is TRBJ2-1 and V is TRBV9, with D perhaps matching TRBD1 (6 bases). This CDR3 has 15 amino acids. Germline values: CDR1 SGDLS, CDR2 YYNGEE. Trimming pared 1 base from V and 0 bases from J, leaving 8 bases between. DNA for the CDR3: TGTGCCAGCAGCGTATCAGGGGCCTCCTACAATGAGCAGTTCTTC. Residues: CASSVSGASYNEQFF.

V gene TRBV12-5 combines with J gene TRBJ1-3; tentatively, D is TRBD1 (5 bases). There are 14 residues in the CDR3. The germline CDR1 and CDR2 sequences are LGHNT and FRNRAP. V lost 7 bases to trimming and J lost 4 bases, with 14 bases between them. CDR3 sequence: CASAPAGLGNTIYF. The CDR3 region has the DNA TGTGCTAGTGCCCCGGCAGGGTTGGGAAACACCATATATTTT.

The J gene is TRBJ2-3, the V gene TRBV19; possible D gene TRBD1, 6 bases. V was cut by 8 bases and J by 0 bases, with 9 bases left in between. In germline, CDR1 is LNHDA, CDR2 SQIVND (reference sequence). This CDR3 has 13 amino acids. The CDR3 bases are TGTGCCAGTCGGACAGACAGCACAGATACGCAGTATTTT. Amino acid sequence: CASRTDSTDTQYF.

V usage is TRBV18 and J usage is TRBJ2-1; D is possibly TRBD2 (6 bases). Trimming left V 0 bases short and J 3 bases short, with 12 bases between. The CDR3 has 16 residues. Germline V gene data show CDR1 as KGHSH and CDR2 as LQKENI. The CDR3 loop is CASSPPRGIGYNEQFF. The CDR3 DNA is TGTGCCAGCTCACCACCCCGCGGGATCGGCTACAATGAGCAGTTCTTC.